Described below is a single TCR beta chain sequence and its context. Antigen: not known. This entry belongs to a study of shared clonotypes between healthy human individuals. Study-wide findings and caveats: Naive subsets tended to show greater estimated richness than memory subsets. Naive CD4 clonotypes were shared across a handful of donors at about 5.3%. The small donor group covered limited genetic and exposure diversity.

Genomic DNA per cell subset filled all wells of several immunoSEQ plates. The protocol was immunoSEQ multiplex PCR, while the TCRdb copy is restricted to in-frame clones and leaves out a portion. The sample lists about 1 million clones, about 74% seen once, with approximately 1.5% in the top ten. This TCR came from a man younger than 35 in good health. Input material: memory CD4+ T cells sorted from blood. Described subset: CD45RA-negative fraction.

CDR3 sequence (DNA): TGTGCCAGTAGTATAGAGACTAGCGGGCGCTACGAGCAGTACTTC. Its translation: CASSIETSGRYEQYF. The chain recombines TRBV19 with TRBJ2-7; 10 bases fit TRBD2. The trim removed 0 bases at V and 3 bases at J, leaving 2 bases unmatched. Germline V CDR1 and CDR2: LNHDA, SQIVND (reference sequence). This CDR3 region has 15 residues. The full variable domain, in which reference TRBV19 and TRBJ2-7 provide the parts outside the CDR3, is DGGITQSPKYLFRKEGQNVTLSCEQNLNHDAMYWYRQDPGQGLRLIYYSQIVNDFQKGDIAEGYSVSREKKESFPLTVTSAQKNPTAFYLCASSIETSGRYEQYFGPGTRLTVT.